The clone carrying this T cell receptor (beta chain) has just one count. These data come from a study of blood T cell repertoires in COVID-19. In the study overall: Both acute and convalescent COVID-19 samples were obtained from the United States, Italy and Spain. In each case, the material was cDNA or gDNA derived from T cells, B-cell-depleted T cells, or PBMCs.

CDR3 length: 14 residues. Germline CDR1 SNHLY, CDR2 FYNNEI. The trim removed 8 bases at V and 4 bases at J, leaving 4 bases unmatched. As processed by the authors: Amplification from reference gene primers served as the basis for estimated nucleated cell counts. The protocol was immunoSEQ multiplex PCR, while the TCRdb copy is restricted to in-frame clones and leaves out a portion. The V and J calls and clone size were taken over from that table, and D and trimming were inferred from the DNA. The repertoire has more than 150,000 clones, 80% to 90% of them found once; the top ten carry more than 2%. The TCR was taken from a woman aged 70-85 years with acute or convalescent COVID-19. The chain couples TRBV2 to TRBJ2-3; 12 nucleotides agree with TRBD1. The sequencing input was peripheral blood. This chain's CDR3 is CASDGTGGADTQYF. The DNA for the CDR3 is TGTGCCAGCGATGGGACAGGGGGCGCAGATACGCAGTATTTT.